This entry concerns a single T cell receptor (beta chain). Its antigen is still unknown. RNA, once extracted, was reverse transcribed into cDNA for use as the sequencing template. Sequencing used immunoSEQ multiplex PCR; TCRdb keeps in-frame clones, though not all of them. Among over 150,000 clones, around 59% were seen once, and the ten largest hold approximately 14%. The data belong to a study of CD8+ T cells in alopecia areata. General study results and limits: In scalp, tofacitinib significantly decreased clonality and expanded CD8+ clones among the top 100.

Indicated treatment: oral pan-JAK inhibitor, 5-10 mg twice daily. The V gene lost 0 bases and the J gene lost 2 bases, with 12 bases spanning the gap. The V gene's germline CDR1 is SGHRS and CDR2 YFSETQ. The CDR3 is made up of 16 amino acids. Material: CD4+ T cells sorted from blood, obtained at week 24, from a patient treated with tofacitinib. The chain recombines TRBV5-1 with TRBJ2-1; tentatively, D is TRBD1 (7 bases). This TCR was recovered from a human donor with alopecia areata. The CDR3 loop is CASSLAGRGAYNEQFF. CDR3 sequence (DNA): TGCGCCAGCAGCTTGGCCGGCAGGGGGGCCTACAATGAGCAGTTCTTC. Complete variable domain (other parts from reference TRBV5-1 and TRBJ2-1): KAGVTQTPRYLIKTRGQQVTLSCSPISGHRSVSWYQQTPGQGLQFLFEYFSETQRNKGNFPGRFSGRQFSNSRSEMNVSTLELGDSALYLCASSLAGRGAYNEQFFGPGTRLTVL.